The T cell receptor (beta chain) under discussion was sequenced for a study of blood T cell repertoires in COVID-19. Study-wide background: The analysed material was cDNA or gDNA that came from T cells, B-cell-depleted T cells, or PBMCs.

Source study methods: Using reference gene primer amplification, nucleated cell counts were estimated. TCRdb's table, derived via immunoSEQ multiplex PCR, lists solely in-frame clones and lacks some. The V and J calls and the clone size are those of that table, but D and trimming were determined from the DNA. There are a few hundred thousand clones in the sample; roughly 88% occur only once, and about 2% lies in the top ten. This CDR3 has 15 amino acids. Germline CDR1 reads LGHDT; CDR2 reads YNNKEL (reference sequence). Unmatched junction bases numbered 10, after V lost 9 bases and J lost 7 bases. This clonotype was sampled from a woman aged 40 to 49 who had recovered from COVID-19. The material sequenced was PBMCs or T cells enriched from blood (not recorded which). The chain has TRBV3-1 (or the pseudogene TRBV3-2) and TRBJ2-2; 11 nucleotides line up with TRBD2. The CDR3 coding sequence is TGTGCCAGTACTAGCGGGAGCTCTGTAGTCGGGGAGCTGTTTTTT. Protein: CASTSGSSVVGELFF.